The next 2 T cell receptor beta chains were all read from a single sample in a study of monozygotic twins with inflammatory bowel disease. TCRdb reanalyzed the 5' RACE reads, giving one entry per CDR3 protein sequence and no DNA. The repertoire table contains just over 300,000 distinct CDR3 sequences. Sequenced sample: blood. These receptors were collected from a human donor with ulcerative colitis or Crohn's disease, or a healthy co-twin of an affected twin (not recorded which).

This chain links TRBV12-3 or TRBV12-4 with TRBJ2-6; TCRdb designates TRBD1, a call that cannot be tested without DNA. This CDR3 contains 18 residues. The CDR3 reads CASSPRDRGFSGANVLTF.

This chain joins TRBV18 and TRBJ2-3. Germline lookup yields CDR1 KGHSH and CDR2 LQKENI. This CDR3 has 15 residues. The CDR3 reads CASSPAVMSTDTQYF.